One sample yielded the 14 T cell receptor beta chains listed below, sequenced in a study of T-cell reconstitution after alpha-beta-depleted transplantation in children. Researchers prepared the TCRbeta library using unique molecular identifiers, the study reports. MiXCR was run by TCRdb on the PCR reads, yielding one entry per CDR3 protein. In the table there are 450,000 to 550,000 distinct CDR3 sequences, roughly an eighth of which are singletons. Sequenced material: PBMCs, mostly from graft donor cells, taken 180 days after TCRalphabeta/CD19-depleted stem cell transplant. The receptors originated from a female patient aged 2-15 years who had a stem cell transplant for aplastic anemia, so the T cells may come from the graft donor.

The CDR3 sequence: CSASWGTGDAFF. CDR3 DNA: TGCAGTGCTAGTTGGGGGACAGGGGATGCTTTCTTT. J is TRBJ1-1 and V is TRBV20-1; 10 nucleotides line up with TRBD1. CDR3 size: 12 residues. Unmatched junction bases numbered 6, after V lost 3 bases and J lost 11 bases. Per germline, CDR1 DFQATT and CDR2 SNEGSKA (reference sequence).

The V call is TRBV7-6, the J call TRBJ2-1, with 8 nucleotides matching TRBD1. From germline, CDR1 is SGHVS and CDR2 FNYEAQ. V trimming: 1 base; J trimming: 7 bases; junction bases outside the gene matches: 24. The CDR3 is made up of 21 amino acids. This CDR3 reads CASSLVGIWFSGGSYRNEQFF. CDR3 in DNA: TGTGCCAGCAGCTTAGTAGGCATTTGGTTTTCAGGGGGCTCGTACCGTAATGAGCAGTTCTTC.

The gene calls are TRBV20-1 and TRBJ1-4, with D possibly being TRBD1 (6 bases). Germline loops: CDR1 DFQATT, CDR2 SNEGSKA (reference sequence). Trimming stripped 5 bases from V and 4 bases from J, with 11 bases between. There are 13 residues in the CDR3. For the CDR3, the DNA is TGCAGTGCTCTGCAGGGGTTTAATGAAAAACTGTTTTTT. Residues: CSALQGFNEKLFF.

This chain joins TRBV6-2 or TRBV6-3 and TRBJ2-1; TRBD2 agrees at 7 bases. The CDR3 is 18 amino acids. After removal of 6 bases from V and 4 bases from J, the junction contained 18 bases not matched to a gene. Germline V lookup: CDR1 MNHEY, CDR2 SVGEGT. The CDR3 DNA is TGTGCCAGCAGAACAACAGACAGAGCCTGGGAGGGGTACAATGAGCAGTTCTTC. This gives the protein CASRTTDRAWEGYNEQFF.

This clonotype was counted a few times. The gene calls are TRBV5-1 and TRBJ2-5; 10 bases fit TRBD2. Germline V gives CDR1 SGHRS, CDR2 YFSETQ. The CDR3 runs 16 residues. The V segment lost 2 bases and the J segment 3 bases; nucleotides outside the gene matches: 7. The CDR3, as DNA: TGCGCCAGCAGCTTTACGCTAGCGGGAGTTAAAGAGACCCAGTACTTC. It translates to CASSFTLAGVKETQYF.

This clonotype was detected ten times or more. J is TRBJ2-7 and V is TRBV27, with 8 nucleotides matching TRBD2. This CDR3 region has 14 residues. Germline V gene data show CDR1 as MNHEY and CDR2 as SMNVEV (reference sequence). The junction had 10 bases not matched to a gene; V was cut back by 6 bases and J by 6 bases. CDR3 amino acids: CASSPHFREGEQYF. The CDR3 coding sequence is TGTGCCAGCAGCCCACATTTTCGGGAGGGCGAGCAGTACTTC.

This clonotype was seen a handful of times. This chain uses TRBV29-1 with TRBJ2-2, with TRBD1 identical over 7 bases. Trimming took 6 bases from V and 1 from J; bases not matched to a gene: 11. Germline CDR1 SQVTM, CDR2 ANQGSEA. CDR3 length equals 16 residues. The CDR3 DNA reads TGCAGCGTCAAAGACCCGGGACAGAGGAACACCGGGGAGCTGTTTTTT. It yields the protein CSVKDPGQRNTGELFF.

This sequence joins TRBV3-1 and TRBJ2-2, with D possibly matching TRBD1 (6 bases). Trimming removed 1 base at V and 7 bases at J, with 22 bases between. The CDR3 consists of 18 residues. Germline loops: CDR1 LGHDT, CDR2 YNNKEL (reference sequence). The CDR3, as DNA: TGTGCCAGCAGCCAAGGAGGTCAGGGGAAGTTACGAGTCGGGGAGCTGTTTTTT. This codes for CASSQGGQGKLRVGELFF.

This chain joins TRBV29-1 and TRBJ2-1; no clear D gene. The CDR3 consists of 14 residues. Trimming took off 4 bases at V and 0 bases at J, with 10 bases between the two ends. Germline lookup yields CDR1 SQVTM and CDR2 ANQGSEA. Written as DNA, the CDR3 is TGCAGCGTTGTACGGGCGCTCTCCTACAATGAGCAGTTCTTC. Protein sequence: CSVVRALSYNEQFF.

There are many counts of this clonotype. The rearrangement joins TRBV7-2 to TRBJ1-2; the D is unclear. From germline, CDR1 is SGHTA and CDR2 FQGNSA. With 5 bases removed from V and 2 bases from J, the gap between germline ends came to 9 bases. The CDR3 extends over 13 amino acids. The CDR3 DNA reads as TGTGCCAGCAGCCGGGATGTCAACTATGGCTACACCTTC. Translated: CASSRDVNYGYTF. Using reference TRBV7-2 and TRBJ1-2 for the parts outside the CDR3, the full variable domain is GAGVSQSPSNKVTEKGKDVELRCDPISGHTALYWYRQSLGQGLEFLIYFQGNSAPDKSGLPSDRFSAERTGGSVSTLTIQRTQQEDSAVYLCASSRDVNYGYTFGSGTRLTVV.

The chain uses TRBV18 and TRBJ2-5; maybe TRBD1 (5 bases). The CDR3 sequence is 14 residues long. CDR1 and CDR2 from the germline V gene are KGHSH and LQKENI. V was clipped by 6 bases and J by 1 base, with 12 bases between them. In nucleotides, the CDR3 is TGTGCCAGCTCCCAAGGACATATCCAAGAGACCCAGTACTTC. This encodes CASSQGHIQETQYF. The whole variable domain, filled in from reference TRBV18 and TRBJ2-5, reads NAGVMQNPRHLVRRRGQEARLRCSPMKGHSHVYWYRQLPEEGLKFMVYLQKENIIDESGMPKERFSAEFPKEGPSILRIQQVVRGDSAAYFCASSQGHIQETQYFGPGTRLLVL.

This clonotype has only a few counts. The chain combines TRBV3-1 with TRBJ2-7, with TRBD2 matching 9 bases. Germline V CDR1 and CDR2: LGHDT, YNNKEL (reference sequence). The CDR3 is made up of 16 amino acids. Trimming cost V 3 bases and J 9 bases; bases outside gene matches: 15. The CDR3 here is CASSHGAGLAGSAQYV. The CDR3 nucleotides read TGTGCCAGCAGCCATGGCGCGGGTCTAGCGGGATCTGCGCAGTACGTC.

The chain recombines TRBV20-1 with TRBJ2-1; 10 positions match TRBD2. With 6 bases clipped from V and 6 bases from J, the junction kept 11 bases outside the gene matches. This CDR3 contains 15 residues. CDR1 and CDR2 (germline): DFQATT, SNEGSKA (reference sequence). This CDR3 is CSALREREGLNEQFF. DNA of the CDR3: TGCAGTGCCCTCAGGGAGCGGGAGGGGCTCAATGAGCAGTTCTTC.

This rearrangement joins TRBV6-2 or TRBV6-3 to TRBJ1-3; no clear D. Germline CDR1 MNHEY, CDR2 SVGEGT. The CDR3 is made up of 13 amino acids. V was pared by 5 bases and J by 3 bases, with 8 bases between. The CDR3 loop is CASSPAFGNTIYF. CDR3 DNA: TGTGCCAGCAGTCCCGCCTTTGGAAACACCATATATTTT.